This T cell receptor beta chain stems from a study of T cells in Graves' hyperthyroidism and ophthalmopathy. Trimming cost V 0 bases and J 3 bases; bases outside gene matches: 3. Germline CDR1 is MNHEY and CDR2 is SVGAGI. The CDR3 covers 15 residues. This clonotype was seen just once. Amplification of TCR beta CDR3 regions was performed using RNA transcripts as template. TCR CDR3 regions were first amplified by RT-PCR with HTBI primers. One entry per CDR3 protein results from TCRdb running MiXCR on the multiplex PCR reads. The sample contains hundreds of thousands of distinct CDR3 sequences, about 14% of which appear only once.

This receptor was identified in a woman aged 40 to 50 with Graves' ophthalmopathy. V and J are TRBV6-5 and TRBJ2-3; TRBD2 matches at 7 bases. Sequencing was performed on blood. The CDR3 DNA reads TGTGCCAGCAGTTACTCTGGGGGAGGGACAGATACGCAGTATTTT. It codes for CASSYSGGGTDTQYF.